This T cell receptor beta chain is from a study of shared clonotypes between healthy human individuals (dated by TCRdb to the early 2020s). Background on the whole study: The cohort included a few men and a couple of women between 18 and 49 years of age. Between about 0.94 and 8.9 billion PBMCs per donor were obtained by leukapheresis. To increase sequencing depth and limit assay-specific biases, different laboratories used diverse techniques to prepare libraries and sequence TCR repertoires. Per donor, three plates each were used for CD4 naive and CD4 memory, two for CD8 naive, and one for CD8 memory. Blood TCR repertoires of five healthy adults were deeply sequenced to estimate repertoire size and the extent of clonotype sharing between individuals.

From cysteine to phenylalanine, the CDR3 is 16 amino acids long. Just CDR3 DNA is preserved here, 48 bases in frame from base 1. The germline ends are 9 bases apart after V is trimmed by 1 base and J by 0 bases. CDR1 MDHEN and CDR2 SYDVKM were looked up in the germline V gene. TCR CDR3 regions were amplified from genomic DNA by multiplex PCR using the deep immunoSEQ assay. Extracted genomic DNA from each cell subset was spread evenly across all wells of several immunoSEQ 96-well plates, with each plate serving as a replicate. For sorted subsets, 200 ng of genomic DNA, equivalent to about 30,000 T cell genomes, went into each replicate PCR. The purified libraries were quantified using a Qubit 3.0 fluorometer, sized with a Bioanalyzer 2100, and then quantified again using the KAPA Library Quantification kit. Every immunoSEQ 96-well plate was sequenced on a dedicated single-read 150-cycle Illumina NextSeq 550 flow cell. On the study's bioinformatics: The immunoSEQ output contained only junctional sequences without quality scores, so filtering could not match that applied to full-length reads. Sequences were annotated with PyIR, a Python wrapper for IgBLAST v1.9, and V/J genes and CDR3 were assigned using IMGT germline references. Reads were removed for weak V/J assignments (E-value above 1e-6), missing CDR3, stop codons, out-of-frame junctions, or ambiguous translated residues. A V3J clonotype was defined by an identical inferred V gene, J gene, and CDR3 amino acid sequence. To compute the percentage overlap between repertoires, the number of shared unique clonotypes was divided by the size of the smaller repertoire. Richness of each repertoire was evaluated using RTK rarefaction, the Chao1 estimator, and Recon v2.1 estimates of unobserved clonotypes. Generation probabilities for all TCRbeta clonotypes obtained by the gDNA method from a handful of donors were computed using OLGA. TCRdb carries this immuneACCESS record with in-frame sequences only. Its versions omit some clonotypes, under half of them owing to an unresolved V gene in the studies checked, with the rest unexplained. V, J and clone size were drawn from that table, and D and trimming were deduced from the DNA. Within this sample are around 550,000 clones, with 90% to 96% of them counted one time only. The ten most abundant clones make up about 0.064% of the sample.

Donors were healthy HIV-negative adults with no recently reported acute infections or vaccinations. Every donor was a Caucasian adult residing in Nashville, Tennessee, USA. CD4+ T cells were enriched through magnetic negative selection, after which naive cells were positively selected on CD45RA and the remaining negative fraction served as the memory subset. Blood was obtained by leukapheresis, after which PBMCs were separated by Ficoll-Histopaque density gradient centrifugation and cryopreserved in liquid nitrogen vapor phase. Analytical flow cytometry was used to check the purity and quantity of each magnetically sorted T cell population. From each sorted fraction, genomic DNA was isolated and quantified by UV absorbance on a Nanodrop 2000c. Notes on this clone: Its antigen specificity is not known. It has no much larger one-base neighbor in the sample; base qualities were not kept.

What the authors observed across the whole study: Higher generation probabilities were observed for clonotypes shared by all four sorted-subset donors than for non-shared clonotypes. Larger estimated clonotype richness was generally found for naive subsets than for memory subsets. Sampling was restricted to blood, and TCR repertoires in tissues likely differ from the TCR repertoires found in blood. When a few donors were compared, the shared fraction of clonotypes was 5% to 6.5% for naive CD4, around 3.6% for naive CD8, 2% to 2.5% for memory CD4, and roughly 0.4% for memory CD8. Because the study included a small number of donors, the genetic and exposure-history diversity represented was limited. Pairwise subsampling led to the expectation that sequencing depth would affect the degree of clonotype sharing among donors. Incomplete sequencing was indicated by rarefaction of sorted-subset datasets, despite the large sequencing depth.

The chain links TRBV28 with TRBJ2-2, with no confident D gene call. The clonotype comes from a woman aged 25 to 39 in good health. Sequencing used naive CD4+ T cells sorted from blood. According to the study, the label for this sample's cell subset or site signals: CD45RA+ positively selected. The DNA is TGTGCCAGCAGTTTATTTCCGCCCGCGAACACCGGGGAGCTGTTTTTT. Its translation is CASSLFPPANTGELFF.